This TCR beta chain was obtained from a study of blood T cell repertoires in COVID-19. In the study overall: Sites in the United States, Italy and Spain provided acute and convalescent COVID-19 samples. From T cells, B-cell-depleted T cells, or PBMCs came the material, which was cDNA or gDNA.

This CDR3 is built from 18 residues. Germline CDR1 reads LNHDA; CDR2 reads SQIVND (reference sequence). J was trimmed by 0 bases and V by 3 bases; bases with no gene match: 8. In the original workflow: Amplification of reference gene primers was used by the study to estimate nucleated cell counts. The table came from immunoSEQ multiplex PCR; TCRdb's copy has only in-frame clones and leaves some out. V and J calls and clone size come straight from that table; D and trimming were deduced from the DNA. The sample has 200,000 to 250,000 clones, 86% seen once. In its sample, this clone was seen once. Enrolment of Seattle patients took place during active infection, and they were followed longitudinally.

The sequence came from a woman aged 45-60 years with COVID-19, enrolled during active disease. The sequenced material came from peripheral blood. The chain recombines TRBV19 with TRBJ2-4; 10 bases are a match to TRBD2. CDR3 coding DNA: TGTGCCAGTAGTATCTTTGGAGCGGGGGGGGTAGCCAAAAACATTCAGTACTTC. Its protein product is CASSIFGAGGVAKNIQYF.